This entry describes one TCR beta chain. Antigen unknown. CDR3 size: 15 residues. J was trimmed by 3 bases and V by 7 bases; bases with no gene match: 10. CDR1 is SNHLY and CDR2 is FYNNEI in the germline V gene. Into CD45RA+ naive and CD45RA-negative memory subsets, the CD4+ cells were split. These data belong to a study of shared clonotypes between healthy human individuals. Here immunoSEQ multiplex PCR was the method, and the copy in TCRdb shows in-frame clones only, minus some. The table lists 2 million to 2.5 million clones, approximately 93% of them singletons. General study findings and limits: In the sorted subsets, rarefaction showed sequencing was incomplete despite large depth.

The specimen was naive CD4+ T cells from PBMCs. The subset was: CD45RA+ positively selected. The chain carries TRBV2 and TRBJ2-7; 9 bases match TRBD1. This TCR came from a young man in good health. Some clones in this sample may be carry-over from other donors' samples. The CDR3 sequence is CASTLGTGYLYEQYF. In DNA form, the CDR3 reads TGTGCCAGCACCCTTGGGACAGGGTATCTCTACGAGCAGTACTTC.